The TCR beta chain described here comes from a study of read filtering for tumor transcriptome and immune sequencing (dated by TCRdb to 2019 to 2021). Turning to the overall study: The cohort was composed of approximately 17 male and 14 to 15 female patients, with a mean age of about 68 years and an age range of roughly 45 to 85. The study compared TCR repertoires from targeted immune repertoire sequencing and bulk whole-transcriptome sequencing run on the same bone marrow samples. After DNase treatment, whole-transcriptome libraries were prepared with the TruSeq RNA Access Library Prep Kit. A main aim was a read-filtering strategy for immune repertoire data, specifically whether clonotypes supported by a single read should be removed. Per sample, about 4 to 10.27 million TCR-region mapped reads were obtained with IR-seq, compared with only about 80 to 1273 with RNA-seq. Under revised international staging, roughly eight patients fell into R-ISS I, approximately 15 into R-ISS II and over five into R-ISS III. The paper's findings and limits, for the study overall: The correlation between IR-seq and RNA-seq shared clonotype proportions rose when single-read clonotypes were removed. IR-seq captured clonotypes at much higher depth and more reliably than RNA-seq, and smaller IR-seq throughput sufficed to identify most shared clonotypes. Rather than purified T cells, the sorted CD138-negative fraction was a mixed bone marrow immune population. In IR-seq, roughly four fifths of clonotypes but 3% to 3.5% of total reads were represented by single-read clonotypes, whereas in RNA-seq, approximately 70% of clonotypes and approximately 44% of reads were represented by single-read clonotypes.

Counted from cysteine to phenylalanine, this CDR3 has 14 amino acids. The read is trimmed to its CDR3 DNA, 42 bases read in frame from base 1. Based on the germline V gene, the CDR1 and CDR2 sequences are SGHTA and FQGTGA. V is shortened by 7 bases, J by 4 bases, and the region joining them spans 13 bases. TCR libraries were built from about 370 ng RNA with the Immunoverse kit, using molecular barcoded adaptors covering alpha/delta and beta/gamma chains. The same RNA used for transcriptome sequencing was used for TCR library preparation. Sequencing of the TCR libraries was done on an Illumina HiSeq 4000 with 2 x 150 cycles. Regarding the original processing steps: With MiXCR, TCR reads were aligned to human V, D, J and C references and assembled into CDR3 clonotypes, with quality filtering and error correction included. The tcR package in R was used for analysis of clonotype counts and gene usage diversity. Raw mapping reads were checked after the RNA-seq reads had been mapped by STAR aligner version 2.5.3a onto the human GRCh37 genome. IR-seq fastq files were randomly downsampled with Seqtk 1.3 to test the effect of sequencing depth on detected clonotypes. TCRdb itself trimmed the public reads at Q25 with fastp, ran MiXCR and retained productive beta chains. Every CDR3 protein is listed once, alongside the most common genes and DNA of its rows. These V and J calls rely on TCRdb rather than the paper's analysis. This sample has about 39,000 distinct CDR3 sequences in its table, and more than 13% of those were observed once. The ten most abundant clones make up 6.5% to 8.5% of the sample.

Bone marrow was sampled from every patient at the time of active disease. Isolation of bone marrow mononuclear cells was performed by Ficoll-Hypaque density gradient centrifugation. CD138-negative cells were obtained by negative selection after labeling with CD138 magnetic microbeads on a MACS separator, removing myeloma plasma cells. Flow cytometry with CD138 antibodies on an Attune NxT was used to check how pure the isolated cells were. Total RNA was extracted using TRIzol reagent and was quantified on a NanoDrop spectrophotometer. For each patient, paired RNA-seq and IR-seq were run on the CD138-negative bone marrow sample from that patient. This clonotype was counted ten times or more. This receptor's antigen is unknown. Base qualities are missing; no much larger clone stands one base away.

This chain is built from TRBV7-3 and TRBJ2-2; the D gene is perhaps TRBD2, on 7 matching bases. This TCR came from a donor older than 35 with multiple myeloma. What was sequenced was a population of CD138-negative cells sorted from bone marrow. Sample cell subset or site, as interpreted from the label and publication: bone marrow mononuclear cells depleted of CD138+ plasma/myeloma cells by negative magnetic selection. Read as DNA, the sequence is TGTGCCAGCATGTGGGGGGGCGGCACCGGGGAGCTGTTTTTT. Its protein reads: CASMWGGGTGELFF.